This TCR beta chain was observed in a study of blood T cell repertoires in COVID-19. Here immunoSEQ multiplex PCR was the method, and the copy in TCRdb shows in-frame clones only, minus some. The sample has over 200,000 clones; around 83% are singletons. CDR3 length: 14 residues. V lost 1 base to trimming and J lost 4 bases; unmatched junction nucleotides: 0. CDR1 and CDR2 (germline): SGHKS, YYEKEE (reference sequence). Sequenced material: peripheral blood. This chain connects TRBV5-5 to TRBJ2-7, with 12 bases lining up with TRBD2. The TCR sequence derives from a middle-aged man with active or convalescent COVID-19. The CDR3 DNA follows: TGTGCCAGCAGCTTGACTAGCGGGGGGTACGAGCAGTACTTC. Translating gives CASSLTSGGYEQYF.